This passage covers 21 T cell receptor beta chains from one sample sequenced in a study of T cells in Graves' hyperthyroidism and ophthalmopathy (dated by TCRdb to the late 2010s). The library was obtained by multiplex PCR. The sequencer listed for this sample is Illumina HiSeq 2000. The TCR beta CDR3 regions were amplified from the RNA transcripts. The TCR CDR3 was subjected to a first round of RT-PCR using the HTBI primer set and the Qiagen OneStep RT-PCR kit. The public reads were reprocessed in TCRdb via fastp at Q25 and MiXCR, keeping in-frame beta chains. Here each entry gathers all rows of one CDR3 protein and keeps the most common genes and DNA. This sample comprises 450,000 to 700,000 distinct CDR3 sequences, approximately 44% of them detected only once. Around 7.7% of the sample belongs to the ten largest clones. Sequencing used peripheral blood or thyroid tissue (not recorded which). Receptors were obtained from a young woman with Graves' hyperthyroidism.

This clonotype showed up just a few times. The V gene is TRBV7-2, the J gene TRBJ2-3, with TRBD2 as a possible D gene (6 bases). This CDR3 is built from 16 residues. Germline V gene lookup returns CDR1 SGHTA and CDR2 FQGNSA. Trimming stripped 5 bases from V and 0 bases from J, with 15 bases between. The CDR3 spells CASSRSGGPSTDTQYF. The CDR3 DNA is TGTGCCAGCAGCCGTAGCGGAGGTCCTAGCACAGATACGCAGTATTTT. Looking up the rest from reference TRBV7-2 and TRBJ2-3 gives the full variable domain: GAGVSQSPSNKVTEKGKDVELRCDPISGHTALYWYRQSLGQGLEFLIYFQGNSAPDKSGLPSDRFSAERTGGSVSTLTIQRTQQEDSAVYLCASSRSGGPSTDTQYFGPGTRLTVL.

This sequence joins TRBV7-2 and TRBJ1-2; possible D gene TRBD1, 5 bases. Germline V gene data show CDR1 as SGHTA and CDR2 as FQGNSA. Trimming shortened V by 3 bases and J by 2 bases, and 16 bases separated the two germline ends. This CDR3 has 16 residues. The CDR3 loop is CASSFRDVMTNYGYTF. DNA of the CDR3: TGTGCCAGCAGCTTCCGGGACGTCATGACAAACTATGGCTACACCTTC.

The chain recombines TRBV11-3 with TRBJ2-7; 11 bases align to TRBD1. Germline V gene data show CDR1 as SGHNT and CDR2 as YENEEA. With V trimmed by 5 bases and J by 0 bases, 9 bases remained unmatched. The CDR3 is 17 residues long. The CDR3 region has the DNA TGTGCCAGCAGCCCTGAAACCGGGACAGGGGGCTCCTACGAGCAGTACTTC. Amino acid sequence: CASSPETGTGGSYEQYF. Filled out from reference TRBV11-3 and TRBJ2-7, the complete variable domain reads EAGVVQSPRYKIIEKKQPVAFWCNPISGHNTLYWYLQNLGQGPELLIRYENEEAVDDSQLPKDRFSAERLKGVDSTLKIQPAELGDSAVYLCASSPETGTGGSYEQYFGPGTRLTVT.

The sample holds many counts of this clonotype. The chain links TRBV27 to TRBJ2-2; D is possibly TRBD1 or TRBD2 (5 bases each). CDR1 and CDR2 from the germline V gene are MNHEY and SMNVEV (reference sequence). The CDR3 extends over 15 amino acids. V lost 1 base and J lost 4, with 10 bases in between. The CDR3: CASSLFGDGTGELFF. The CDR3 nucleotides read TGTGCCAGCAGTTTATTCGGGGACGGCACCGGGGAGCTGTTTTTT.

This rearrangement joins TRBV7-2 to TRBJ2-5, with D possibly being TRBD2 (6 bases). V was clipped by 5 bases and J by 3 bases, with 13 bases between them. The CDR3 is made up of 14 amino acids. Germline V lookup: CDR1 SGHTA, CDR2 FQGNSA. CDR3 protein: CASSNGEREETQYF. Written as DNA, the CDR3 is TGTGCCAGCAGCAATGGTGAGCGGGAAGAGACCCAGTACTTC.

This clonotype appeared many times. The V gene is TRBV3-1, the J gene TRBJ2-2; D not resolved. This CDR3 has 13 residues. The germline V gene has CDR1 LGHDT and CDR2 YNNKEL (reference sequence). Trimming shortened V by 4 bases and J by 7 bases, and 10 bases separated the two germline ends. The CDR3 nucleotides read TGTGCCAGCAGCCTTACGGACCGCGGGGAGCTGTTTTTT. Translation: CASSLTDRGELFF.

The chain couples TRBV19 to TRBJ1-1; TRBD1 aligns across 11 bases. CDR3 length equals 15 residues. V trimming: 10 bases; J trimming: 1 base; junction bases outside the gene matches: 8. Looked up from germline, CDR1 is LNHDA and CDR2 is SQIVND (reference sequence). CDR3 coding DNA: TGTGCCACTGGACAGGGGGCCTGGCCGAACACTGAAGCTTTCTTT. Encoded protein: CATGQGAWPNTEAFF.

The table lists this clonotype with many counts. This rearrangement joins TRBV11-3 to TRBJ2-7; TRBD1 or TRBD2 may be the D gene (5 bases each). The V end lost 6 bases, the J end lost 1 base, and 16 bases lay between the germline ends. The CDR3 extends over 15 amino acids. Germline-derived CDR1 and CDR2 are SGHNT and YENEEA. In nucleotides, the CDR3 is TGTGCCAGCAGAACGACCGGGACGCCGTCCTACGAGCAGTACTTC. Its protein is CASRTTGTPSYEQYF.

V gene TRBV9 combines with J gene TRBJ2-7; TRBD2 might be the D (5 bases). The germline CDR1 and CDR2 sequences are SGDLS and YYNGEE. The CDR3 has 11 residues. The V gene lost 4 bases and the J gene lost 7 bases, with 9 bases spanning the gap. The CDR3 loop reads CASSQSGEQYF. CDR3 DNA sequence: TGTGCCAGCAGCCAATCGGGGGAGCAGTACTTC.

With regard to this clonotype: This could be a read error, since a much larger clone is one nucleotide away. V usage is TRBV19 and J usage is TRBJ1-2; 7 bases are a match to TRBD1. Per the germline V gene, CDR1 is LNHDA and CDR2 is SQIVND (reference sequence). CDR3 size: 15 residues. CDR3 sequence reads: CGSTPGRQGNYGYTF. DNA of the CDR3: TGTGGCAGTACTCCCGGGAGACAGGGTAACTATGGCTACACCTTC.

This clonotype came up once. This is likely a read error, given that the CDR3 carries no conserved phenylalanine or tryptophan at its end. The limits of the CDR3 on the DNA are not certain, so only TCRdb's listed CDR3 is given. The CDR3 reads CATSGHGTSDNT. The rearrangement links TRBV24-1 to TRBJ1-2. The CDR3 adds up to 12 amino acids, both ends counted. CDR1 is KGHDR, CDR2 SFDVKD, per germline.

Concerning this clonotype itself: Possible read error: a much larger clone is one base away. The chain has TRBV5-5 and TRBJ1-4; no reliable D call. The germline V gene has CDR1 SGHKS and CDR2 YYEKEE (reference sequence). CDR3 length equals 15 residues. The CDR3 region has the DNA TGTGCCTGCAGCTTGGACGGAGGAGGGTTTGAAAAACTGTTTTTT. This codes for CACSLDGGGFEKLFF.

In its sample, this clonotype was seen many times. Its ends do not fully match the called genes, so a read error is possible. This sequence joins TRBV4-1 and TRBJ1-4; a possible D gene is TRBD1 (5 bases). The CDR3 extends over 12 amino acids. Germline CDR1 reads MGHRA; CDR2 reads YSYEKL. CDR3 in amino acids: CASSQGGEGTSF. The CDR3 DNA is TGCGCCAGCAGCCAAGGGGGCGAGGGCACTTCTTTT.

This clonotype showed up many times. This chain links TRBV2 with TRBJ1-3; weak D call: TRBD1 (5 bases). In germline, CDR1 is SNHLY, CDR2 FYNNEI. This CDR3 spans 16 amino acids. Trimming pared 5 bases from V and 0 bases from J, leaving 14 bases between. CDR3 bases: TGTGCCAGCAGTTCTACTTCAGGGTCCTCTGGAAACACCATATATTTT. Translated: CASSSTSGSSGNTIYF. Together with reference TRBV2 and TRBJ1-3, the CDR3 gives the full variable domain: EPEVTQTPSHQVTQMGQEVILRCVPISNHLYFYWYRQILGQKVEFLVSFYNNEISEKSEIFDDQFSVERPDGSNFTLKIRSTKLEDSAMYFCASSSTSGSSGNTIYFGEGSWLTVV.

This clonotype was seen a handful of times. The chain recombines TRBV18 with TRBJ2-7, with 7 bases matching TRBD2. V dropped 3 bases and J dropped 3; count of bases not matched to a gene: 5. This CDR3 is 14 amino acids long. Per the germline V gene, CDR1 is KGHSH and CDR2 is LQKENI. The CDR3 nucleotides read TGTGCCAGCTCACCTACTAGCGACAACTACGAGCAGTACTTC. This sequence encodes CASSPTSDNYEQYF.

This clonotype turned up a few times. The chain joins TRBV19 to TRBJ1-5; no clear D. Trimming stripped 6 bases from V and 7 bases from J, with 10 bases between. The germline V gene has CDR1 LNHDA and CDR2 SQIVND (reference sequence). The CDR3 totals 12 residues. The CDR3 is CASSTAPQPQHF. The DNA of the CDR3 is TGTGCCAGTAGCACCGCCCCCCAGCCCCAGCATTTT.

Note on this clonotype: Mismatch with germline at one junction end may stem from a read error. The chain couples TRBV2 to TRBJ2-6; weak D call: TRBD1 (5 bases). The CDR3 spans 15 residues. Germline loops: CDR1 SNHLY, CDR2 FYNNEI. CDR3 sequence reads: CASSDEESGANVLAF. CDR3 sequence (DNA): TGTGCCAGCAGTGACGAGGAGTCTGGGGCCAACGTCCTGGCGTTC.

In its sample, this clonotype was seen many times. In DNA form, the CDR3 reads TGTGCCACCAGCAGAGTTCGGGGGCCGTACTCTGGAAACACCATATATTTT. It specifies CATSRVRGPYSGNTIYF. The chain recombines TRBV15 with TRBJ1-3; a weak D match, TRBD1 (6 bases). Germline V CDR1 and CDR2: LNHNV, YYDKDF (reference sequence). The CDR3 sequence is 17 residues long. V was trimmed by 1 base and J by 0 bases, leaving 13 bases between them.

This clonotype has at least ten counts. CDR3 protein: CASSEQGLHGYTF. The CDR3 nucleotides are TGTGCCAGCAGTGAACAGGGGTTGCATGGCTACACCTTC. The chain is built from TRBV6-6 and TRBJ1-2; 7 nucleotides match TRBD1. Germline loops: CDR1 MNHNY, CDR2 SVGAGI (reference sequence). The CDR3 extends over 13 amino acids. V dropped 5 bases and J dropped 6; count of bases not matched to a gene: 6.

This clonotype was observed at least ten times. The rearrangement uses TRBV12-3 or TRBV12-4 and TRBJ2-7, with unresolved D. This CDR3 has 14 residues. V was cut by 3 bases and J by 3 bases, with 12 bases left in between. CDR3 region: CASSFRASLYEQYF. The CDR3 nucleotides are TGTGCCAGCAGTTTTAGGGCGAGTCTCTACGAGCAGTACTTC.

On this clonotype itself: The CDR3 ends on some other residue instead of the conserved phenylalanine or tryptophan, so this is likely a read error. J is TRBJ2-7 and V is TRBV6-5; D possibly uses TRBD1 or TRBD2 (5 bases each). The CDR3 length is 14 residues. Trimming left V 3 bases short and J 2 bases short, with 11 bases between. CDR1 is MNHEY and CDR2 is SVGAGI in the germline V gene. The CDR3 DNA sequence: TGTGCCAGCAGTTATTTGGGGGATGCCTACGAGCAGTACTCC. It translates to CASSYLGDAYEQYS.